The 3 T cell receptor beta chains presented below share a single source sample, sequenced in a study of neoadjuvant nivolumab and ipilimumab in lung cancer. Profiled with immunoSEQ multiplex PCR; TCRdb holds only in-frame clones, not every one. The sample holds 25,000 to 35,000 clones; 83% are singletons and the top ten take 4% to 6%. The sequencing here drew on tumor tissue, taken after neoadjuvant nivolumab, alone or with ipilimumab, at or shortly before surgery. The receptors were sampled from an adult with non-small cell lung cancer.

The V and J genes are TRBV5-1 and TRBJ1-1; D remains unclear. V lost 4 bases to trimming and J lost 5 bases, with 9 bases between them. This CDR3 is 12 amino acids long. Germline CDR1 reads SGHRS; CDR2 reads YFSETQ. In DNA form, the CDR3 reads TGCGCCAGCAGCGAAGGGAGGACTGAAGCTTTCTTT. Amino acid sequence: CASSEGRTEAFF.

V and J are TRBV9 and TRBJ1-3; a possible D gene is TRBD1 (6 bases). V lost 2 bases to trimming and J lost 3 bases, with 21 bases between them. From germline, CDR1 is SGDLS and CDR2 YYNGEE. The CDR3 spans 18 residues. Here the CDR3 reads CASSVTGGSVDFGNTIYF. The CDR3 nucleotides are TGTGCCAGCAGCGTGACAGGAGGCAGCGTCGATTTTGGAAACACCATATATTTT.

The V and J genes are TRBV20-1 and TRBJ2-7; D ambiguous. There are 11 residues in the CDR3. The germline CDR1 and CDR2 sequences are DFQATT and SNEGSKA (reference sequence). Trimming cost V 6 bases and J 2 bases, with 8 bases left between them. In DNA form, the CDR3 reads TGCAGTGCCCCTGGCGCCTACGAGCAGTACTTC. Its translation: CSAPGAYEQYF.